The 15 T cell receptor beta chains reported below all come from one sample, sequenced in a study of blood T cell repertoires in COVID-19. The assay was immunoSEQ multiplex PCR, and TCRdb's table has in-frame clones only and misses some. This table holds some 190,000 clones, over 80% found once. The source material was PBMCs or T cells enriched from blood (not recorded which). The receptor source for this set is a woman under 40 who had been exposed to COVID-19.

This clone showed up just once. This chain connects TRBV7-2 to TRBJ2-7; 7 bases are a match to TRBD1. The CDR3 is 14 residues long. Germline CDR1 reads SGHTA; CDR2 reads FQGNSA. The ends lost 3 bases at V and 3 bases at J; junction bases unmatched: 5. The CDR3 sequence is CASSFRDRDYEQYF. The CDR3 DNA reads TGTGCCAGCAGCTTCCGGGACAGAGACTACGAGCAGTACTTC.

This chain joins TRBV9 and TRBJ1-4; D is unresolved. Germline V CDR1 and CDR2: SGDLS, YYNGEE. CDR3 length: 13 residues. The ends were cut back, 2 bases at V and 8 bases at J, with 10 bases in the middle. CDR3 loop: CASSVQAEEKLFF. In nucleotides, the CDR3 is TGTGCCAGCAGCGTCCAGGCTGAAGAAAAACTGTTTTTT.

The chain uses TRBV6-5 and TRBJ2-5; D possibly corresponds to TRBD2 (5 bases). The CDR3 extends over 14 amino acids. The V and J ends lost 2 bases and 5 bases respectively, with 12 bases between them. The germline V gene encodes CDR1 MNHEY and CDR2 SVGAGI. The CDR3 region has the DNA TGTGCCAGCAGTTACGCGGTTGGGGAGGAGACCCAGTACTTC. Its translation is CASSYAVGEETQYF.

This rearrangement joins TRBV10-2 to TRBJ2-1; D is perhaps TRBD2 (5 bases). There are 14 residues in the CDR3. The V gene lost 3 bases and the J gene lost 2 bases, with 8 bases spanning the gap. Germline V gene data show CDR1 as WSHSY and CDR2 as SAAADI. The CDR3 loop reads CASSDVGTYNEQFF. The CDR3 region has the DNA TGCGCCAGCAGTGACGTCGGGACCTACAATGAGCAGTTCTTC.

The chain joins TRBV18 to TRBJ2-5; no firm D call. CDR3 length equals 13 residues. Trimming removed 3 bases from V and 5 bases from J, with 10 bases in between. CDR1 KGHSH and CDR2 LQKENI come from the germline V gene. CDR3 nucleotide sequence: TGTGCCAGCTCACCTCAGCTGAGGGAGACCCAGTACTTC. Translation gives CASSPQLRETQYF.

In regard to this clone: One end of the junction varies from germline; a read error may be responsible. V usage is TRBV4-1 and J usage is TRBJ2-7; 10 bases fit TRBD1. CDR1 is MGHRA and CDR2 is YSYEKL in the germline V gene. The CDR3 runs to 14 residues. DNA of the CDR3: TGCGCCAGTAGCCCGGGACAGGGGACTTACGAGCAGTACTTC. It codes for CASSPGQGTYEQYF.

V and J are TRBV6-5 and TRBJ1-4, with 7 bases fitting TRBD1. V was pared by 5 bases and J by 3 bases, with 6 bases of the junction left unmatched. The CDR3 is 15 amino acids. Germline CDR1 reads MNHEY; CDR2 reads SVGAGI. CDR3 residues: CASSNTGTANEKLFF. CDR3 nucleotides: TGTGCCAGCAGTAACACCGGGACAGCTAATGAAAAACTGTTTTTT.

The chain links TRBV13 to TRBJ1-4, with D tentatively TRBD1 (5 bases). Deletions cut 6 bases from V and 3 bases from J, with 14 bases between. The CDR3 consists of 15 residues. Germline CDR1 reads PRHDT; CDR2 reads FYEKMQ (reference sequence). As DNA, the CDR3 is TGTGCCAGCAGGGAGACGGGGGTGGCTAATGAAAAACTGTTTTTT. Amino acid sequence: CASRETGVANEKLFF. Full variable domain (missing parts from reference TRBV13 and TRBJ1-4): AAGVIQSPRHLIKEKRETATLKCYPIPRHDTVYWYQQGPGQDPQFLISFYEKMQSDKGSIPDRFSAQQFSDYHSELNMSSLELGDSALYFCASRETGVANEKLFFGSGTQLSVL.

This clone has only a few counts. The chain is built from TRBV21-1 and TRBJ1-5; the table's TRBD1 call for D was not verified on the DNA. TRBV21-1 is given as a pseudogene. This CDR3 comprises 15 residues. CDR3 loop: CASSKTGHLCQPQHF. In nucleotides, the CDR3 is TGTGCCAGCAGCAAAACAGGGCATCTCTGTCAGCCCCAGCATTTT.

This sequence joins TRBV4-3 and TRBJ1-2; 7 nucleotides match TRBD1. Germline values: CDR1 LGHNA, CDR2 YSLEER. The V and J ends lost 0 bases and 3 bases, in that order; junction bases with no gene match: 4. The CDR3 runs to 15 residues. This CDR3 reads CASSQERQGHYGYTF. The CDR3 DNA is TGCGCCAGCAGCCAAGAAAGACAGGGCCACTATGGCTACACCTTC.

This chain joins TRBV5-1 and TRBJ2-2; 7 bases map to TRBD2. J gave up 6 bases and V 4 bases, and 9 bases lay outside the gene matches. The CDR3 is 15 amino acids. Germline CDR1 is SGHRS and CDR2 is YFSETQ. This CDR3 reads CASSLGLEMAGELFF. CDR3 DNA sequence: TGCGCCAGCAGCCTCGGACTAGAAATGGCCGGGGAGCTGTTTTTT.

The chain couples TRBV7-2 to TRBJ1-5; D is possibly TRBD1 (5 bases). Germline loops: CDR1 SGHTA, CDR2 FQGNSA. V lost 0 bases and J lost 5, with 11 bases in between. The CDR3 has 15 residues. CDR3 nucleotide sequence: TGTGCCAGCAGCTTAGCCATGGTCAGGGATCAGCCCCAGCATTTT. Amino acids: CASSLAMVRDQPQHF.

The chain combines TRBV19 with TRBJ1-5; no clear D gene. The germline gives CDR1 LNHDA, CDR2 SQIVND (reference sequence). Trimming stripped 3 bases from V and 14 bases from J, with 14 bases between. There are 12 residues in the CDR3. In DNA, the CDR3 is TGTGCCAGTAGTATCAAGGAGGGTAAAGAGCATTTT. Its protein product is CASSIKEGKEHF.

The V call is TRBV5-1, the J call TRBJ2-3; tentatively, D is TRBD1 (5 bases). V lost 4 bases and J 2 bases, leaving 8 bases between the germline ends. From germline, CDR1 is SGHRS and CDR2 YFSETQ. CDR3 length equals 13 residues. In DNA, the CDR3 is TGCGCCAGCAGCCCAGGGCACACAGATACGCAGTATTTT. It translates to CASSPGHTDTQYF.

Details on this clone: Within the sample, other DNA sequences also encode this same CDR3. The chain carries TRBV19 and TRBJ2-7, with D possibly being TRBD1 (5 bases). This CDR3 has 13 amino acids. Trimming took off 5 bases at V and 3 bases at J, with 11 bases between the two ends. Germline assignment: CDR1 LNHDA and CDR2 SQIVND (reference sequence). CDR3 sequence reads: CASSGQGGYEQYF. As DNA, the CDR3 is TGTGCCAGTAGTGGCCAGGGCGGCTACGAGCAGTACTTC.